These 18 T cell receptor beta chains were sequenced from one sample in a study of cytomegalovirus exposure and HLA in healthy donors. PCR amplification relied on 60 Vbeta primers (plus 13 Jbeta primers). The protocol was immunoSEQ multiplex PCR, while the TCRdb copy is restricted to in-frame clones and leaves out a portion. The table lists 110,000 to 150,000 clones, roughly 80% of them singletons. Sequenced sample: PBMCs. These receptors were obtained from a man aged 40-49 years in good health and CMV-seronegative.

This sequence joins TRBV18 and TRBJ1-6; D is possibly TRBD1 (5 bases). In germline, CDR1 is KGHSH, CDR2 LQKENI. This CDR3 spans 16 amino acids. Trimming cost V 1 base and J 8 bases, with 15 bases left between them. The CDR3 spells CASSPRQGGTDSPLHF. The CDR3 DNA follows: TGTGCCAGCTCACCACGGCAGGGAGGCACCGATTCACCCCTCCACTTT. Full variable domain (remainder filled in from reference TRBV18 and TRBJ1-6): NAGVMQNPRHLVRRRGQEARLRCSPMKGHSHVYWYRQLPEEGLKFMVYLQKENIIDESGMPKERFSAEFPKEGPSILRIQQVVRGDSAAYFCASSPRQGGTDSPLHFGNGTRLTVT.

The CDR3 coding sequence is TGTGCCAGCAGGACCTTACAGGGGTCCTACGAGCAGTACTTC. This gives the protein CASRTLQGSYEQYF. The chain combines TRBV21-1 with TRBJ2-7; the table calls TRBD1, which could not be checked here. TRBV21-1 is a pseudogene locus. The length of the CDR3 is 14 residues.

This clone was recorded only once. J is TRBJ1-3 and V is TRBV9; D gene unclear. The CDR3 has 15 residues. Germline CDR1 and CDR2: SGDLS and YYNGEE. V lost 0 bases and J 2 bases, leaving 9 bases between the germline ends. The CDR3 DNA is TGTGCCAGCAGCGTAGGGGCAAGTCCTGGAAACACCATATATTTT. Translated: CASSVGASPGNTIYF.

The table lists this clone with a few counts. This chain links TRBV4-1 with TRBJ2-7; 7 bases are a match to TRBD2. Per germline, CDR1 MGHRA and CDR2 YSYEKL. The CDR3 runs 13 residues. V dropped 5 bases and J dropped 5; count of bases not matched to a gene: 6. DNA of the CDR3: TGCGCCAGCAGCTACCGGGGGGTGGACGAGCAGTACTTC. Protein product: CASSYRGVDEQYF.

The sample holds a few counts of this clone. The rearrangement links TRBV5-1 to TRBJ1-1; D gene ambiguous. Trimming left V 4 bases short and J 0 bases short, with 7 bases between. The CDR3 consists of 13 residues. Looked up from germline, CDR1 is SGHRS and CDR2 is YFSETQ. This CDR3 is CASSPVLNTEAFF. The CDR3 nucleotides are TGCGCCAGCAGCCCAGTCTTGAACACTGAAGCTTTCTTT.

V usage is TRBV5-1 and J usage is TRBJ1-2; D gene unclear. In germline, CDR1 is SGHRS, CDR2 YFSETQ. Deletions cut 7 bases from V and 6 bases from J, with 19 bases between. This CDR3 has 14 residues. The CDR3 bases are TGCGCCAGCCGGAAGTCCGAGGGCTCCCATGGCTACACCTTC. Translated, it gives CASRKSEGSHGYTF.

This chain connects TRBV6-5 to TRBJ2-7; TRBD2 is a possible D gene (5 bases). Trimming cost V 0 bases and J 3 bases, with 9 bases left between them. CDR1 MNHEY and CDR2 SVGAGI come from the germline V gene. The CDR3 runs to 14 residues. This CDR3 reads CASSYSMEVYEQYF. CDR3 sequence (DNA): TGTGCCAGCAGTTACTCGATGGAGGTCTACGAGCAGTACTTC.

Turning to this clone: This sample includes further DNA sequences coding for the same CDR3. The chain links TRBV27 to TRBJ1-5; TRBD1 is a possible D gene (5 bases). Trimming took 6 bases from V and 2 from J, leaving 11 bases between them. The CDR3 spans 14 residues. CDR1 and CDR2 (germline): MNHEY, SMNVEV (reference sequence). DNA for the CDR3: TGTGCCAGCAGCTTGCGGGGGGGCAATCAGCCCCAGCATTTT. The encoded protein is CASSLRGGNQPQHF.

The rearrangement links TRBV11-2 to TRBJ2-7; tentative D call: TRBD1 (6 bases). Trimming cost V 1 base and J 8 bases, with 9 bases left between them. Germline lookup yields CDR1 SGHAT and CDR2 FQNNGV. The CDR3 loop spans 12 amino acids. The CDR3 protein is CASSLGDTKQYF. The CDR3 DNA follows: TGTGCCAGCAGCTTAGGGGACACCAAGCAGTACTTC.

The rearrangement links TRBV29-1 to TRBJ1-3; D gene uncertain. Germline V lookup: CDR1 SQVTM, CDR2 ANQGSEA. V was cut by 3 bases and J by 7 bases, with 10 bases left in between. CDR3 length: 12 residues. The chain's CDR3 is CSVESERNTIYF. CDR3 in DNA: TGCAGCGTTGAGTCGGAGCGGAACACCATATATTTT. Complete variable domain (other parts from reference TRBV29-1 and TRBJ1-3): SAVISQKPSRDICQRGTSLTIQCQVDSQVTMMFWYRQQPGQSLTLIATANQGSEATYESGFVIDKFPISRPNLTFSTLTVSNMSPEDSSIYLCSVESERNTIYFGEGSWLTVV.

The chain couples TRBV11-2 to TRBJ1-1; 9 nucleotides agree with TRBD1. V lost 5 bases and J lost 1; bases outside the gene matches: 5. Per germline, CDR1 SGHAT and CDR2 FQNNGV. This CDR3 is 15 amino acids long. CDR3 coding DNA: TGTGCCAGCAGCGACGAGGACAGGGGGAACACTGAAGCTTTCTTT. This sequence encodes CASSDEDRGNTEAFF.

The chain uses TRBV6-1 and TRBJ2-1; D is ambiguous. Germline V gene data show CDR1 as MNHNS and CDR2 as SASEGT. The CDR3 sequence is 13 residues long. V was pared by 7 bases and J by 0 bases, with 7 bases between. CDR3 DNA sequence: TGTGCCAGCAAGGCGGTCTCCTACAATGAGCAGTTCTTC. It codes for CASKAVSYNEQFF.

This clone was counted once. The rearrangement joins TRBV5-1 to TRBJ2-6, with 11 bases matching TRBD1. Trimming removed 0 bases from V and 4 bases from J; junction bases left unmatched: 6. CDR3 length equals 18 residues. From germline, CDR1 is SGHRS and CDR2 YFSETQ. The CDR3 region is CASSLVGQGASGANVLTF. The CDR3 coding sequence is TGCGCCAGCAGCTTGGTTGGACAGGGGGCTTCCGGGGCCAACGTCCTGACTTTC.

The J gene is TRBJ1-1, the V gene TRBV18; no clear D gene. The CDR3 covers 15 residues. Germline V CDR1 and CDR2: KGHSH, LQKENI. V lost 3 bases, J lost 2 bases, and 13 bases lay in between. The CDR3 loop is CASSPLESLNTEAFF. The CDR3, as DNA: TGTGCCAGCTCACCCCTTGAATCTCTAAACACTGAAGCTTTCTTT.

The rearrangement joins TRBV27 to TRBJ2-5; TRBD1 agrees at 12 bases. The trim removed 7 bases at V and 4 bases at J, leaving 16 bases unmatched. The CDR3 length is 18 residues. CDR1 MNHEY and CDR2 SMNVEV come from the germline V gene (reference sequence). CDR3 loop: CASISLGTGGLLGETQYF. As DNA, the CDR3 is TGTGCCAGCATCAGCTTAGGGACAGGGGGCTTATTAGGAGAGACCCAGTACTTC.

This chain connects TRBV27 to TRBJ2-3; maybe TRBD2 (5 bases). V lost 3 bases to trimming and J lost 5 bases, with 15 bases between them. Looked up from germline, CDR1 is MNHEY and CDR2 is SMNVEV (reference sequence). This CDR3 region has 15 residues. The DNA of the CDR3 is TGTGCCAGCAGTTTCTACTTGAGGGAAGGAGATACGCAGTATTTT. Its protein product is CASSFYLREGDTQYF.

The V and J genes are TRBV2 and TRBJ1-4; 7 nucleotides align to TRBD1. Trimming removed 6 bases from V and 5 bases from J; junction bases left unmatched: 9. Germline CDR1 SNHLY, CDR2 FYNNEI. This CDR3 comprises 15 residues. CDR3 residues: CASSLRTGRNEKLFF. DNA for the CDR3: TGTGCCAGCAGCCTTCGGACAGGCCGGAATGAAAAACTGTTTTTT.

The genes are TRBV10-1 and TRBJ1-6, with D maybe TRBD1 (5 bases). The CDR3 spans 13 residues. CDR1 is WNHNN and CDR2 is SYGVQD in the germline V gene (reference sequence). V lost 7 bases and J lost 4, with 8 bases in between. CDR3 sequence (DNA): TGCGCCAGCACCTCAGGGTATAATTCACCCCTCCACTTT. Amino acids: CASTSGYNSPLHF.